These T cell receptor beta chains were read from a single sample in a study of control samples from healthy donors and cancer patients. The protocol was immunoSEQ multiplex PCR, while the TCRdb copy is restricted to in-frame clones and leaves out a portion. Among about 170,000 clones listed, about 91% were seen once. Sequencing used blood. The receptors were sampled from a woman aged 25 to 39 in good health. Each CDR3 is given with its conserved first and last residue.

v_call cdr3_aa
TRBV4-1 CASSPRPGDQPQHF
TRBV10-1 CASSETGGTEAFF
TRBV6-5 CASSSGRTEAFF
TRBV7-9 CASSPPSSGSSYEQYF
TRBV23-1 CASSHRDSTDTQYF
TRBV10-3 CAISESGNTIYF
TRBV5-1 CASNSDSLAYGYTF
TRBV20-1 CSASGNYNEQFF
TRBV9 CASSVEWTDSYEQYF
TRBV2 CASREGLLYQETQYF
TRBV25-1 CASRETGSSNEKLFF
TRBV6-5 CASTLTENTEAFF
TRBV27 CASSLGTNTGELFF
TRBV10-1 CASSDQPGLDNEQFF
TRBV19 CASSPQRTSGSNTQYF
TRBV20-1 CSASQSGILSYEQYF
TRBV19 CASSRTGITEAFF
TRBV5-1 CASSMGGPDTQYF
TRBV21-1 CASSNCTFLDNEKLFF
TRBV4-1 CASSQDVAGVRDEQFF
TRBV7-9 CASSEGNTEAFF
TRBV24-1 CATSDSRDRGTGELFF
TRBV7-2 CASSSPGGHYGYTF
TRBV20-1 CSASSAGRAFF
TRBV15 CATSRDLNEQFF
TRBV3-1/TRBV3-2 CASSPGQGGYNEQFF
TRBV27 CASMSAGTTDTQYF
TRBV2 CAWGQEEENTGELFF
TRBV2 CASRADRGPEAFF
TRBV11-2 CASSPGNKTQYF
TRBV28 CASSDTYSNQPQHF
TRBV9 CASSVVSRQGGGYTF
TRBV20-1 CSAIEGYTGELFF
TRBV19 CASSPGVASYNEQFF
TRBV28 CATKTGGSYEQYF
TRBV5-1 CASSLPGQGRHEQFF
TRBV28 CASSSRIVQYF
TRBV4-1 CASSPTGGGYGYTF
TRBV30 CAWSEGMYGNQPQHF
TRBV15 CATSREGSRQETQYF
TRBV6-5 CASRSGSGRNEQFF
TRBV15 CATSRSRTHTGELFF
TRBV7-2 CATAPADHTDTQYF
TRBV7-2 CASSLEAGGSYNEQFF
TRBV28 CASSSGGRDGGYTF
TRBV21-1 CASSKRAGPNQPQHF
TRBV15 CATSREGLAPNNEQFF
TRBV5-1 CASNPSTGIYYEQYF
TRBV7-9 CASSGTSGRYTQYF
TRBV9 CASSVAGAETQYF
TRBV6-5 CASSYSGRNEKLFF
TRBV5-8 CASSLGRTDTQYF
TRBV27 CASSTTGTSEQYF
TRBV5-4 CASSFGGMNTEAFF
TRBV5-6 CASSRGTAGVAQYF
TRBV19 CASSIGQVGSPLHF
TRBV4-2 CASSQVISNTEAFF
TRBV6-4 CASSAGWGTEAFF
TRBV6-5 CASGADSGNTIYF